The 25 T cell receptor beta chains given below trace back to one sample, sequenced in a study of T cells in Graves' hyperthyroidism and ophthalmopathy. What was amplified from RNA transcripts were TCR beta CDR3 regions. In the first-round RT-PCR of the TCR CDR3, the HTBI primer set was used. TCRdb re-derived calls from the multiplex PCR reads in MiXCR, one entry per CDR3 protein. This table holds approximately 590,000 distinct CDR3 sequences, about a sixth found once. What was sequenced was blood. The receptors were sampled from a woman aged 25 to 45 with Graves' hyperthyroidism.

This clonotype has only a few counts. This chain links TRBV18 with TRBJ1-2; 10 bases match TRBD1. The trim removed 2 bases at V and 3 bases at J, leaving 6 bases unmatched. This CDR3 comprises 16 residues. Per germline, CDR1 KGHSH and CDR2 LQKENI. This CDR3 is CASSPARDRGDYGYTF. The CDR3 DNA sequence: TGTGCCAGCTCACCAGCCCGGGACAGGGGCGACTATGGCTACACCTTC.

This clonotype was observed at least ten times. The chain uses TRBV20-1 and TRBJ2-7, with a tentative D call TRBD2 (6 bases). Germline CDR1 and CDR2: DFQATT and SNEGSKA (reference sequence). V lost 0 bases and J lost 3, with 15 bases in between. The CDR3 extends over 15 amino acids. The CDR3 DNA is TGCAGTGCTAGAGAGCTCGGGACTCCCGTCTACGAGCAGTACTTC. It translates to CSARELGTPVYEQYF.

There are many counts of this clonotype. The chain joins TRBV6-1 to TRBJ2-7, with D perhaps given as TRBD1 or TRBD2 (5 bases each). The germline CDR1 and CDR2 sequences are MNHNS and SASEGT. CDR3 length: 13 residues. V was cut by 8 bases and J by 4 bases, with 15 bases left in between. CDR3 region: CASYMGVGYEQYF. The CDR3 bases are TGTGCCAGCTACATGGGGGTTGGGTACGAGCAGTACTTC.

The rearrangement uses TRBV4-1 and TRBJ1-5; tentatively, D is TRBD1 (5 bases). Trimming stripped 1 base from V and 2 bases from J, with 12 bases between. Germline V gives CDR1 MGHRA, CDR2 YSYEKL. The CDR3 covers 16 residues. CDR3 in amino acids: CASSQVEGRGNQPQHF. The DNA of the CDR3 is TGCGCCAGCAGCCAAGTTGAGGGGAGGGGCAATCAGCCCCAGCATTTT.

On this clonotype: At one of its ends the junction is not consistent with the germline gene, which may arise from a read error. V is TRBV11-2 and J is TRBJ2-2, with a weak D call TRBD1 (5 bases). Germline V gene lookup returns CDR1 SGHAT and CDR2 FQNNGV. This CDR3 region has 13 residues. In DNA form, the CDR3 reads TGTGTCAGCAGTTTCCAGGGTTCCGGGGAGCTGTTTTTT. Translating gives CVSSFQGSGELFF.

This clonotype has more than one count but fewer than ten. The rearrangement links TRBV27 to TRBJ2-7, with unresolved D. Germline CDR1 is MNHEY and CDR2 is SMNVEV (reference sequence). Trimming removed 6 bases from V and 3 bases from J, with 18 bases in between. The CDR3 runs 15 residues. In DNA, the CDR3 is TGTGCCAGCAGAGCACAGACATCCGACCACTACGAGCAGTACTTC. It codes for CASRAQTSDHYEQYF.

This clonotype has a count of ten or more. The V call is TRBV30, the J call TRBJ2-1, with no clear D. From germline, CDR1 is GTSNPN and CDR2 SVGIG (reference sequence). This CDR3 comprises 14 residues. Trimming removed 0 bases from V and 7 bases from J, with 13 bases in between. Written as DNA, the CDR3 is TGTGCCTGGAGTGTACGGGTTGGGTGGAATGAGCAGTTCTTC. This translates into CAWSVRVGWNEQFF.

This clonotype was detected ten times or more. The genes are TRBV12-3 or TRBV12-4 and TRBJ2-7; 10 nucleotides match TRBD2. The CDR3 sequence is 17 residues long. The trim removed 5 bases at V and 0 bases at J, leaving 10 bases unmatched. CDR3 coding DNA: TGTGCCAGCAGTGCGACCTTTGGGACTAGCGACTCCTACGAGCAGTACTTC. Protein sequence: CASSATFGTSDSYEQYF.

This clonotype was observed at least ten times. V gene TRBV28 combines with J gene TRBJ2-1; TRBD2 agrees at 13 bases. Germline lookup yields CDR1 MDHEN and CDR2 SYDVKM. This CDR3 has 17 amino acids. Unmatched junction bases numbered 11, after V lost 5 bases and J lost 7 bases. CDR3 sequence reads: CASSPPTSGRAYNEQFF. The CDR3 DNA follows: TGTGCCAGCAGTCCGCCTACTAGCGGGAGGGCATATAATGAGCAGTTCTTC.

This clonotype was counted many times. As DNA, the CDR3 is TGTGCCAGCGGGATAGCGGGAGCCCACACCGGGGAGCTGTTTTTT. Translated: CASGIAGAHTGELFF. This sequence joins TRBV3-1 and TRBJ2-2; 9 bases line up with TRBD2. The CDR3 covers 15 residues. The junction had 7 bases not matched to a gene; V was cut back by 8 bases and J by 3 bases. Germline CDR1 and CDR2: LGHDT and YNNKEL (reference sequence).

This chain connects TRBV20-1 to TRBJ2-1, with 15 positions matching TRBD2. The CDR3 totals 15 residues. After removal of 2 bases from V and 10 bases from J, the junction contained 6 bases not matched to a gene. CDR1 and CDR2 (germline): DFQATT, SNEGSKA (reference sequence). CDR3 loop: CSARLGLAGGREQFF. In nucleotides, the CDR3 is TGCAGTGCTAGACTGGGACTAGCGGGAGGTAGAGAGCAGTTCTTC.

The chain links TRBV19 to TRBJ1-5; no definite D call. CDR1 is LNHDA, CDR2 SQIVND, per germline (reference sequence). CDR3 length: 15 residues. Deletions cut 3 bases from V and 3 bases from J, with 12 bases between. The DNA of the CDR3 is TGTGCCAGTAGTATCGCCCCACGAGACAATCAGCCCCAGCATTTT. Its protein product is CASSIAPRDNQPQHF.

This clonotype was recorded many times. The V gene is TRBV15, the J gene TRBJ2-7; 10 bases match TRBD2. J gave up 4 bases and V 0 bases, and 6 bases lay outside the gene matches. Per germline, CDR1 LNHNV and CDR2 YYDKDF (reference sequence). This CDR3 has 16 residues. CDR3 in DNA: TGTGCCACCAGCAGAGATTGGCCTAGCGGGAGTTACGAGCAGTACTTC. It specifies CATSRDWPSGSYEQYF.

A few counts support this clonotype. The genes are TRBV24-1 and TRBJ2-2; 8 bases agree with TRBD1. The CDR3 has 15 amino acids. With 4 bases clipped from V and 0 bases from J, the junction kept 0 bases outside the gene matches. Germline V gives CDR1 KGHDR, CDR2 SFDVKD. The DNA of the CDR3 is TGTGCCACCAGTGAGACAGGGGCGAACACCGGGGAGCTGTTTTTT. The encoded protein is CATSETGANTGELFF.

This clonotype has a handful of counts. The rearrangement links TRBV24-1 to TRBJ1-2, with D perhaps matching TRBD1 (5 bases). This CDR3 is built from 12 residues. V lost 10 bases and J 1 base, leaving 9 bases between the germline ends. CDR1 and CDR2 (germline): KGHDR, SFDVKD. CDR3: CATRDLNYGYTF. The CDR3 coding sequence is TGTGCCACACGGGACCTTAACTATGGCTACACCTTC.

This clonotype was observed at least ten times. This chain uses TRBV6-1 with TRBJ2-7, with TRBD2 identical over 7 bases. The CDR3 covers 13 residues. Trimming removed 8 bases from V and 4 bases from J; junction bases left unmatched: 8. Germline CDR1 and CDR2: MNHNS and SASEGT. CDR3 nucleotides: TGTGCCAGCGCGCGGGAGTCCTCTTACGAGCAGTACTTC. It is translated as CASARESSYEQYF.

The chain uses TRBV30 and TRBJ2-7, with TRBD2 as a possible D gene (5 bases). The CDR3 covers 15 residues. Germline V gives CDR1 GTSNPN, CDR2 SVGIG (reference sequence). The V end was cut by 5 bases, the J end by 0 bases, with 17 bases between. The CDR3 nucleotides are TGTGCCTGGGACAAACCGGACTCAAGCTCCTACGAGCAGTACTTC. It specifies CAWDKPDSSSYEQYF.

The rearrangement joins TRBV9 to TRBJ2-7; TRBD1 agrees at 8 bases. The length of the CDR3 is 15 residues. Per germline, CDR1 SGDLS and CDR2 YYNGEE. With V trimmed by 0 bases and J by 2 bases, 4 bases remained unmatched. CDR3 nucleotides: TGTGCCAGCAGCGTAGATGACAGGGGACCCTACGAGCAGTACTTC. Protein: CASSVDDRGPYEQYF.

The CDR3 nucleotides are TGTGCCAGCAGTCTTAAGACCACAGGGGTGAACACTGAAGCTTTCTTT. Its translation is CASSLKTTGVNTEAFF. The chain uses TRBV6-2 or TRBV6-3 and TRBJ1-1, with TRBD1 identical over 7 bases. This CDR3 region has 16 residues. Germline V gene data show CDR1 as MNHEY and CDR2 as SVGEGT. V lost 5 bases, J lost 0 bases, and 9 bases stayed unmatched.

The chain has TRBV5-4 and TRBJ2-7, with TRBD2 matching 10 bases. The length of the CDR3 is 16 residues. Trimming cost V 4 bases and J 1 base; bases outside gene matches: 8. Looked up from germline, CDR1 is SGHNT and CDR2 is YYREEE (reference sequence). DNA of the CDR3: TGTGCCAGCAGCCCGGCTAGCGGGAGTGGGTCCTACGAGCAGTACTTC. Its translation: CASSPASGSGSYEQYF.

This clonotype was seen ten or more times. The CDR3 DNA reads TGTGCCAGCAGTTACCCGGGACAGCCTTACGTCCTGACTTTC. Residues: CASSYPGQPYVLTF. The chain joins TRBV6-2 or TRBV6-3 to TRBJ2-6; 7 bases align to TRBD1. Trimming took 2 bases from V and 11 from J; bases not matched to a gene: 6. Germline V CDR1 and CDR2: MNHEY, SVGEGT. The CDR3 length is 14 residues.

This clonotype occurred many times. The V gene is TRBV13, the J gene TRBJ2-3; 8 positions agree with TRBD2. CDR3 length equals 14 residues. The V gene end was trimmed by 4 bases and the J gene end by 5 bases; junction bases not matched to a gene: 5. The germline V gene encodes CDR1 PRHDT and CDR2 FYEKMQ (reference sequence). The CDR3 loop is CASSYGLAIDTQYF. CDR3 in DNA: TGTGCCAGCAGCTACGGACTAGCTATAGATACGCAGTATTTT.

This clonotype came up many times. This sequence joins TRBV5-1 and TRBJ2-2; TRBD1 matches at 7 bases. Germline V CDR1 and CDR2: SGHRS, YFSETQ. V was pared by 6 bases and J by 5 bases, with 7 bases of the junction left unmatched. This CDR3 spans 14 amino acids. The CDR3 DNA is TGCGCCAGCAACGACGGGACAGAAACCGGGGAGCTGTTTTTT. Its protein product is CASNDGTETGELFF. The whole variable domain, remainder taken from reference TRBV5-1 and TRBJ2-2, is KAGVTQTPRYLIKTRGQQVTLSCSPISGHRSVSWYQQTPGQGLQFLFEYFSETQRNKGNFPGRFSGRQFSNSRSEMNVSTLELGDSALYLCASNDGTETGELFFGEGSRLTVL.

This clonotype was recorded many times. The CDR3 DNA reads as TGTGCCAGCAGCCCCGACCGGGGTAGCGGGAGGCGAGATACGCAGTATTTT. Translation: CASSPDRGSGRRDTQYF. This chain uses TRBV7-2 with TRBJ2-3; 10 bases are shared with TRBD2. Germline CDR1 reads SGHTA; CDR2 reads FQGNSA. The CDR3 runs 17 residues. The V segment lost 5 bases and the J segment 5 bases; nucleotides outside the gene matches: 13.

Concerning this clonotype: With a much larger clone just one base away, this may be a read error. The gene calls are TRBV6-5 and TRBJ2-7; D not resolved. Germline CDR1 is MNHEY and CDR2 is SVGAGI. V gave up 2 bases and J gave up 2 bases, with 4 bases separating them. The CDR3 runs 12 residues. DNA for the CDR3: TGTGCCAGCAGTTACCAGACCTACGAGCAGTACTTC. It encodes CASSYQTYEQYF.